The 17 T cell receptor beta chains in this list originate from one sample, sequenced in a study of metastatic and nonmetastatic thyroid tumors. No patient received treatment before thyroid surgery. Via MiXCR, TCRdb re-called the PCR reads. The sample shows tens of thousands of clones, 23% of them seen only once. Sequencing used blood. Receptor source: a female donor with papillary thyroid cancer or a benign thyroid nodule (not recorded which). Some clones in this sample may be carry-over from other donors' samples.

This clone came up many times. The CDR3 sequence: CASSYDSNYGYTF. The CDR3 DNA is TGTGCCAGCAGCTACGACAGTAACTATGGCTACACCTTC. The gene calls are TRBV5-6 and TRBJ1-2, with D possibly matching TRBD1 (5 bases). The length of the CDR3 is 13 residues. Germline assignment: CDR1 SGHDT and CDR2 YYEEEE. V lost 3 bases and J lost 1, with 7 bases in between. The full variable domain, with the rest looked up from reference TRBV5-6 and TRBJ1-2, is DAGVTQSPTHLIKTRGQQVTLRCSPKSGHDTVSWYQQALGQGPQFIFQYYEEEERQRGNFPDRFSGHQFPNYSSELNVNALLLGDSALYLCASSYDSNYGYTFGSGTRLTVV.

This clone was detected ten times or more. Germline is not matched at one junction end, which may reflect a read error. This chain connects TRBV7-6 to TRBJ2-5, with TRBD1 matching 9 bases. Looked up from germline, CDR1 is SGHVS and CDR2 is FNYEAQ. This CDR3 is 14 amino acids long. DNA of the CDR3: TGTGCCAGCAGTTTAGGGACAGGGTTGGAGACCCAGTACTTC. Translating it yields CASSLGTGLETQYF. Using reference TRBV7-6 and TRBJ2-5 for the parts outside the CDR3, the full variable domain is GAGVSQSPRYKVTKRGQDVALRCDPISGHVSLYWYRQALGQGPEFLTYFNYEAQQDKSGLPNDRFSAERPEGSISTLTIQRTEQRDSAMYRCASSLGTGLETQYFGPGTRLLVL.

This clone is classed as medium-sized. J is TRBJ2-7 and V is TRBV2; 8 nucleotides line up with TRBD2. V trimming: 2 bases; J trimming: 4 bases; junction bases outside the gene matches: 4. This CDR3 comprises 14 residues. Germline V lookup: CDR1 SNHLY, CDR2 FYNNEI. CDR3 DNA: TGTGCCAGCAGTGAAAGCGGGAGCCGGTACGAGCAGTACTTC. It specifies CASSESGSRYEQYF.

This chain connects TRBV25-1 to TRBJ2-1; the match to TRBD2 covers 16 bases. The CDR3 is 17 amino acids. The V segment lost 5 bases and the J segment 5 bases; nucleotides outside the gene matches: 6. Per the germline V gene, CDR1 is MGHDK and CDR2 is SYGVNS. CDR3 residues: CASSRGLAGGGDNEQFF. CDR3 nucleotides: TGTGCCAGCAGTAGGGGACTAGCGGGAGGGGGTGACAATGAGCAGTTCTTC.

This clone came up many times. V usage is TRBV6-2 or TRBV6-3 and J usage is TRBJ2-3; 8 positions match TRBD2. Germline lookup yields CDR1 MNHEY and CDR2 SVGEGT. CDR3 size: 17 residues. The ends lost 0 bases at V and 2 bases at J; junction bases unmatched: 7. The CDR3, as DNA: TGTGCCAGCAGTTACTCAAGACTAGCGCCTACCACAGATACGCAGTATTTT. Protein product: CASSYSRLAPTTDTQYF.

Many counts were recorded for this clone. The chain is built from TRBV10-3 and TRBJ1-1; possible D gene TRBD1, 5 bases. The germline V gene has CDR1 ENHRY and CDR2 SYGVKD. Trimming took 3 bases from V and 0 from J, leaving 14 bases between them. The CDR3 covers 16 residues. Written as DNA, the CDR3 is TGTGCCATCAGTGATATCGGGGCCGACATGAACACTGAAGCTTTCTTT. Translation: CAISDIGADMNTEAFF.

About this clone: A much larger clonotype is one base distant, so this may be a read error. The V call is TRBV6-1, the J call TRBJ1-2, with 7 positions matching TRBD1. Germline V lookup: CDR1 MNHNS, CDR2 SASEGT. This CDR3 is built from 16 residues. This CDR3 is CASIVTGAGGGYGYAF. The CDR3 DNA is TGTGCCAGCATTGTGACGGGAGCAGGGGGAGGCTATGGCTACGCCTTC.

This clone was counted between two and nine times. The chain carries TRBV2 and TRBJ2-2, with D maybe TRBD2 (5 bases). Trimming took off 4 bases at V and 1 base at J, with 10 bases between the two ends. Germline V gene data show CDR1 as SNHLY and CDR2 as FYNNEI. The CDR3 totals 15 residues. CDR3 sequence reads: CASSARAENTGELFF. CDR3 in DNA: TGTGCCAGCAGTGCGAGGGCAGAGAACACCGGGGAGCTGTTTTTT.

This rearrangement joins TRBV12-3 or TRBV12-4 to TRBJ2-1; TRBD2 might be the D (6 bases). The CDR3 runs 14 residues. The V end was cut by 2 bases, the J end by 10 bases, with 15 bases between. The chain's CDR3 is CASSLTGIAAEQFF. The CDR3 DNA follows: TGTGCCAGCAGTTTAACGGGAATAGCGGCAGAGCAGTTCTTC.

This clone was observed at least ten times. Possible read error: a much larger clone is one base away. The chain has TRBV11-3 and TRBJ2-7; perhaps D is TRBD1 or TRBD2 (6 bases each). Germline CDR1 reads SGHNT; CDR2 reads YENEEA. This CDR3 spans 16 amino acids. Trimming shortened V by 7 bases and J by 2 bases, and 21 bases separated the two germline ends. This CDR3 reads CASISRGAPEPYEQYF. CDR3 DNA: TGTGCCAGCATCTCAAGGGGGGCCCCAGAACCCTACGAGCAGTACTTC.

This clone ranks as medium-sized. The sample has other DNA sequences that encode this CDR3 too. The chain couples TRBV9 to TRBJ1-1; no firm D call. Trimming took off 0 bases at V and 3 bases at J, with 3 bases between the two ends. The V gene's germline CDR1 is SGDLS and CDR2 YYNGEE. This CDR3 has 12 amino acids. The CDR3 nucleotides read TGTGCCAGCAGCGTAGGGGACACTGAAGCTTTCTTT. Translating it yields CASSVGDTEAFF.

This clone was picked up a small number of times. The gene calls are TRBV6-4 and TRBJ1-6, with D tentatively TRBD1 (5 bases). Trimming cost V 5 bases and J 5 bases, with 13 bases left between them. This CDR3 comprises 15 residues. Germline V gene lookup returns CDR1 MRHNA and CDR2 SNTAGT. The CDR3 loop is CASSQGDWDNSPLHF. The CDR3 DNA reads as TGTGCCAGCAGTCAGGGCGACTGGGATAATTCACCCCTCCACTTT.

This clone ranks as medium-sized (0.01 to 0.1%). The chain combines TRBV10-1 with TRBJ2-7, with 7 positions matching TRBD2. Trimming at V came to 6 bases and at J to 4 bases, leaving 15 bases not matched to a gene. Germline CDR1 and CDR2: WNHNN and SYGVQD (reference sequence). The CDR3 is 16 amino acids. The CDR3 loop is CASSPSRGVVSYEQYF. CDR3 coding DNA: TGCGCCAGCAGCCCCAGCCGGGGGGTTGTTTCGTACGAGCAGTACTTC.

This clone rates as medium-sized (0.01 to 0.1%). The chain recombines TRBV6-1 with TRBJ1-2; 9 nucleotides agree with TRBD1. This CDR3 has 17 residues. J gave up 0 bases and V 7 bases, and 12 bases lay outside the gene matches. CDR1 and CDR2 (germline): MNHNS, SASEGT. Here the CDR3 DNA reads TGTGCCAGCACCCTTCTTCCGGGACAGGGCACTAACTATGGCTACACCTTC. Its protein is CASTLLPGQGTNYGYTF.

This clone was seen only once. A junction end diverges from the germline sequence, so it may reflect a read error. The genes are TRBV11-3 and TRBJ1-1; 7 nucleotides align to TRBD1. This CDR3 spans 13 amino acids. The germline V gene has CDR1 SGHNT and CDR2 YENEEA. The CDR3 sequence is CASSKGQNTEAIF. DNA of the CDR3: TGTGCCAGCAGCAAGGGACAGAACACTGAAGCTATCTTT.

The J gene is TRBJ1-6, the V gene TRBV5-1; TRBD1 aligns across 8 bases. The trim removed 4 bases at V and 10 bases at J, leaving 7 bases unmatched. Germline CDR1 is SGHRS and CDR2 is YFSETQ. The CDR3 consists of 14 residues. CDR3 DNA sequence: TGCGCCAGCAGCCCGGACAGGGCGAGCTCACCCCTCCACTTT. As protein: CASSPDRASSPLHF.

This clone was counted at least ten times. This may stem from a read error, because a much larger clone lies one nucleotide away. CDR3 residues: CASSYGAAITPCEQYF. The CDR3 DNA reads TGTGCCAGCAGTTACGGGGCAGCAATTACACCCTGCGAGCAGTACTTC. J is TRBJ2-7 and V is TRBV6-5, with a tentative D call TRBD1 (5 bases). Germline assignment: CDR1 MNHEY and CDR2 SVGAGI. V lost 2 bases, J lost 6 bases, and 20 bases lay in between. There are 16 residues in the CDR3.